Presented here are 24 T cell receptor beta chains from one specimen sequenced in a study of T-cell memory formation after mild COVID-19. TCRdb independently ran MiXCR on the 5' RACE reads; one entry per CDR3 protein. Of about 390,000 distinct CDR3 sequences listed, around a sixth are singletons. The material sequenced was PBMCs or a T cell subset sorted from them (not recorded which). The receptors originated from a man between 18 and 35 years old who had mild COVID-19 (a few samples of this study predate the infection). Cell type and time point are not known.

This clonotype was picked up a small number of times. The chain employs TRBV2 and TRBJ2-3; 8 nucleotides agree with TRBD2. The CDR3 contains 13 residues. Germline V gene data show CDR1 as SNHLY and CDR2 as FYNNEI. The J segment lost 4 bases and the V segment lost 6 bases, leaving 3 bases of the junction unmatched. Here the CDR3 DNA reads TGTGCCAGCAGCGGGGGGGCCGCAGATACGCAGTATTTT. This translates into CASSGGAADTQYF.

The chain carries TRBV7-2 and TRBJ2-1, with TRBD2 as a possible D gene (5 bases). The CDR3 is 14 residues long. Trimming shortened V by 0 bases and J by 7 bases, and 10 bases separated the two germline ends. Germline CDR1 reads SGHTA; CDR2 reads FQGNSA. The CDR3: CASSLALPGNEQFF. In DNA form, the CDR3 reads TGTGCCAGCAGCTTAGCCCTCCCGGGGAATGAGCAGTTCTTC.

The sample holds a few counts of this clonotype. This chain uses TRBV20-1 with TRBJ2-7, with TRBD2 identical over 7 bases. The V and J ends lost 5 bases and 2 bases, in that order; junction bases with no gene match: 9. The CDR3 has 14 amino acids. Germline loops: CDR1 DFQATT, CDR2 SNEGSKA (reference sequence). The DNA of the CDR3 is TGCAGTGCTGGGCCGCGGGGGAAGCCCTACGAGCAGTACTTC. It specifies CSAGPRGKPYEQYF.

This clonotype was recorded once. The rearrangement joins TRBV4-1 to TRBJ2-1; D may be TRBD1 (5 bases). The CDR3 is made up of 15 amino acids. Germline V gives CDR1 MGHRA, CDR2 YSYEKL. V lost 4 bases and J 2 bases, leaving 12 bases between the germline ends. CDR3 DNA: TGCGCCAGCAGCCTACAGGTCCCCACCTACAATGAGCAGTTCTTC. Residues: CASSLQVPTYNEQFF.

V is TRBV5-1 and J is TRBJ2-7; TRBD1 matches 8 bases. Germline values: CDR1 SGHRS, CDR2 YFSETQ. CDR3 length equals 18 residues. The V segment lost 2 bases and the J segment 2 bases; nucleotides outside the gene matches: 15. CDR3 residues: CASSFPGQETLGPYEQYV. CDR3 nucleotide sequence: TGCGCCAGCAGCTTCCCGGGACAGGAAACTTTAGGACCCTACGAGCAGTACGTC.

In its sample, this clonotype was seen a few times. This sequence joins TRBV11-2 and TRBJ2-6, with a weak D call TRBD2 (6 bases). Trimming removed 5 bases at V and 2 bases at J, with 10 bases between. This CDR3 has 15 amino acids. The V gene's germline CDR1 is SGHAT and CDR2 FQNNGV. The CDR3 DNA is TGTGCCAGCAGCACGCGGGGAGCTGGGGCCAACGTCCTGACTTTC. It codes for CASSTRGAGANVLTF.

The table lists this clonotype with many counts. This chain's CDR3 is CASSFLGFKDNEQFF. The CDR3 DNA reads as TGTGCCAGCAGTTTTCTGGGGTTCAAGGACAATGAGCAGTTCTTC. J is TRBJ2-1 and V is TRBV7-2, with D unclear. Germline V gene lookup returns CDR1 SGHTA and CDR2 FQGNSA. CDR3 length: 15 residues. Trimming shortened V by 6 bases and J by 5 bases, and 17 bases separated the two germline ends.

The CDR3 region is CASSLSTGGLGIQYF. CDR3 DNA sequence: TGTGCCAGCAGTTTGAGTACAGGGGGCTTGGGCATTCAGTACTTC. The chain has TRBV12-3 or TRBV12-4 and TRBJ2-4; 9 nucleotides line up with TRBD1. There are 15 residues in the CDR3. The ends lost 3 bases at V and 9 bases at J; junction bases unmatched: 9.

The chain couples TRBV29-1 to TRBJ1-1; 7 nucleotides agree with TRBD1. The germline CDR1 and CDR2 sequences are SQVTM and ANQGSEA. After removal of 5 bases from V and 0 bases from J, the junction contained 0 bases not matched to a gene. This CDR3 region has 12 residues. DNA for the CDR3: TGCAGCGTTAGGGGGCTGAACACTGAAGCTTTCTTT. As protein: CSVRGLNTEAFF.

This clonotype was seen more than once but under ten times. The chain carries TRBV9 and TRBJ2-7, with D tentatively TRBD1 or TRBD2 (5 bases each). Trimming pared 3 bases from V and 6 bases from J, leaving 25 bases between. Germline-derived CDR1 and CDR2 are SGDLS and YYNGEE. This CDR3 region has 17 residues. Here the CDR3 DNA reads TGTGCCAGCAGCGGGTCCCTTTCGACTGAGGGGACGGGCGAGCAGTACTTC. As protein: CASSGSLSTEGTGEQYF. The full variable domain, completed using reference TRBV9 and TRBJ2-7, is DSGVTQTPKHLITATGQRVTLRCSPRSGDLSVYWYQQSLDQGLQFLIQYYNGEERAKGNILERFSAQQFPDLHSELNLSSLELGDSALYFCASSGSLSTEGTGEQYFGPGTRLTVT.

CDR3 coding DNA: TGTGCCAGCAGTGAAACGGGTTCGAGGGAGACCCAGTACTTC. Its translation is CASSETGSRETQYF. V gene TRBV25-1 combines with J gene TRBJ2-5; D ambiguous. Trimming removed 2 bases at V and 5 bases at J, with 12 bases between. Germline V gives CDR1 MGHDK, CDR2 SYGVNS. The length of the CDR3 is 14 residues.

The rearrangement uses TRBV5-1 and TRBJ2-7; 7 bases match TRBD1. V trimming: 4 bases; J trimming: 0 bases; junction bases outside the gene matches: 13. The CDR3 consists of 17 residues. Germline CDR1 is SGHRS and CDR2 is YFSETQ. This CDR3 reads CASSAPQGLYPSYEQYF. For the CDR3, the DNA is TGCGCCAGCAGCGCCCCACAGGGGTTGTACCCCTCCTACGAGCAGTACTTC.

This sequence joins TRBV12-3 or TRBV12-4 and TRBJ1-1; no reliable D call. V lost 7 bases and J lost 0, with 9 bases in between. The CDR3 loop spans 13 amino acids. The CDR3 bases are TGTGCCAGCATTACCAATATGAACACTGAAGCTTTCTTT. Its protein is CASITNMNTEAFF.

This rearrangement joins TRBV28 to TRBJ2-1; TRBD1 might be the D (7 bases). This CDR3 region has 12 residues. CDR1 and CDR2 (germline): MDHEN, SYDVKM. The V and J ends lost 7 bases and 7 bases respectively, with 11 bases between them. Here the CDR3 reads CASTPGGNEQFF. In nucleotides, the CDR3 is TGTGCCAGCACGCCAGGGGGGAATGAGCAGTTCTTC.

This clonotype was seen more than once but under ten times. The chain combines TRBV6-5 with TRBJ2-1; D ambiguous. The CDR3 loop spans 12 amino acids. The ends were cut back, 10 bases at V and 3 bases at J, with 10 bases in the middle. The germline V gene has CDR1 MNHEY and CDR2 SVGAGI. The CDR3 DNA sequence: TGTGCCACTTCTAGGCACTACAATGAGCAGTTCTTC. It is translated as CATSRHYNEQFF.

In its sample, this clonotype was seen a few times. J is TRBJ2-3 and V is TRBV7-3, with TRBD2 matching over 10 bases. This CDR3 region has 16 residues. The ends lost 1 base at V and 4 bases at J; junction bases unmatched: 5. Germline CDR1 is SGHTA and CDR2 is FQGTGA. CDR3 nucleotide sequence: TGTGCCAGCAGCTTAAATAGCGGGGGGCGGGCAGATACGCAGTATTTT. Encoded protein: CASSLNSGGRADTQYF. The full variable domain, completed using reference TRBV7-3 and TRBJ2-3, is GAGVSQTPSNKVTEKGKYVELRCDPISGHTALYWYRQSLGQGPEFLIYFQGTGAADDSGLPNDRFFAVRPEGSVSTLKIQRTERGDSAVYLCASSLNSGGRADTQYFGPGTRLTVL.

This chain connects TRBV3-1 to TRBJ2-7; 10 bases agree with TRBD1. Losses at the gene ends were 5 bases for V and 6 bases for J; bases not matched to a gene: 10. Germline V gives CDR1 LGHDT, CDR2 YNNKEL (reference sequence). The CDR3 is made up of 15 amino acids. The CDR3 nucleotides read TGTGCCAGCAGCTCCGGCTGGACAGGGGGTTTCGAGCAGTACTTC. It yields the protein CASSSGWTGGFEQYF.

The CDR3 loop is CSVDGPTQGLDGYTF. CDR3 in DNA: TGCAGCGTTGACGGACCGACACAGGGATTGGACGGCTACACCTTC. This rearrangement joins TRBV29-1 to TRBJ1-2; D possibly corresponds to TRBD1 (6 bases). From germline, CDR1 is SQVTM and CDR2 ANQGSEA. With 3 bases removed from V and 8 bases from J, the gap between germline ends came to 22 bases. The CDR3 extends over 15 amino acids.

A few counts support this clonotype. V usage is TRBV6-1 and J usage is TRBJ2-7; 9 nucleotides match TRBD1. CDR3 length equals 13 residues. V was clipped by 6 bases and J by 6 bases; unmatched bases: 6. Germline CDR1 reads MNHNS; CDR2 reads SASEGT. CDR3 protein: CASRGTGSAEQYV. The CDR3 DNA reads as TGTGCCAGCAGAGGGACAGGGAGTGCCGAGCAGTACGTC.

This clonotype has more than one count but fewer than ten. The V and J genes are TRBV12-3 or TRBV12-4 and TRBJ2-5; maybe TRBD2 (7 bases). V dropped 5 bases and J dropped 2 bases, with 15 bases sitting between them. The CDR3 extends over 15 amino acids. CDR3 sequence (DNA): TGTGCCAGCAGTGAGGGGGGGGGACTGCAAGAGACCCAGTACTTC. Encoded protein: CASSEGGGLQETQYF.

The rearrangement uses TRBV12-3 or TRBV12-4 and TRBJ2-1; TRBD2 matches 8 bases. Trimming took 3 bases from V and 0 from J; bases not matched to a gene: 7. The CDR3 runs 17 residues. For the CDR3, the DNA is TGTGCCAGCAGTTTGTTCGGGGGGGGACTCTCCTACAATGAGCAGTTCTTC. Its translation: CASSLFGGGLSYNEQFF.

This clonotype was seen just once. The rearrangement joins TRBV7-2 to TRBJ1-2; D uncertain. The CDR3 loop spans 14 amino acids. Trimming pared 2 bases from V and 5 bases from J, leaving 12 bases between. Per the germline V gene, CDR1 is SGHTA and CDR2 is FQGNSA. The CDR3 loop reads CASSLFTGEYGYTF. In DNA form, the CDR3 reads TGTGCCAGCAGCTTATTCACGGGAGAATATGGCTACACCTTC.

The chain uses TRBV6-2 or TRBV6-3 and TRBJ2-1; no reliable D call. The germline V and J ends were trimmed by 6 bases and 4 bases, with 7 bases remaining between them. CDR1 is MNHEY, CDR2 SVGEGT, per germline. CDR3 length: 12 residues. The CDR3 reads CASSPVYNEQFF. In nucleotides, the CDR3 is TGTGCCAGCAGCCCCGTTTACAATGAGCAGTTCTTC.

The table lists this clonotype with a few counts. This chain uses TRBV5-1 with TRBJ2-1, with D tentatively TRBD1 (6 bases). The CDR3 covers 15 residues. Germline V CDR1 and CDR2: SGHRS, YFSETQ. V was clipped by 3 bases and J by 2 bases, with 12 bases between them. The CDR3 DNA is TGCGCCAGCAGCTGGACAGAGAAGGCCTACAATGAGCAGTTCTTC. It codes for CASSWTEKAYNEQFF.